These 31 T cell receptor beta chains came from one sample sequenced in a study of blood T cell repertoires in COVID-19. Repertoires were generated with immunoSEQ multiplex PCR, while TCRdb's copy carries only in-frame clones and drops some. The sample lists about 190,000 clones; around four fifths were seen once. Specimen: peripheral blood. The receptors were gathered from an elderly woman with active or convalescent COVID-19.

The genes are TRBV25-1 and TRBJ1-4; D might be TRBD1 (6 bases). V shed 6 bases and J shed 8 bases, with 19 bases lying between them. CDR3 length: 15 residues. The germline V gene has CDR1 MGHDK and CDR2 SYGVNS. The chain's CDR3 is CASSAEGTNGEKLFF. CDR3 coding DNA: TGTGCCAGCAGCGCAGAAGGGACAAATGGAGAAAAACTGTTTTTT.

The chain has TRBV5-6 and TRBJ1-2; weak D call: TRBD1 (6 bases). The CDR3 is 13 residues long. Germline lookup yields CDR1 SGHDT and CDR2 YYEEEE. The V and J ends lost 4 bases and 4 bases respectively, with 11 bases between them. Here the CDR3 reads CASSVDSGYGYTF. CDR3 coding DNA: TGTGCCAGCAGCGTGGACAGCGGCTATGGCTACACCTTC.

This sequence joins TRBV5-1 and TRBJ2-7; TRBD2 aligns across 8 bases. The trim removed 1 base at V and 2 bases at J, leaving 14 bases unmatched. The CDR3 sequence is 18 residues long. CDR1 is SGHRS, CDR2 YFSETQ, per germline. Here the CDR3 DNA reads TGCGCCAGCAGCTTGTCGTTGCGGCGGGGGGATATTACCTACGAGCAGTACTTC. This sequence encodes CASSLSLRRGDITYEQYF.

The chain couples TRBV3-1 (or the pseudogene TRBV3-2) to TRBJ1-4; 8 bases match TRBD1. J lost 0 bases, V lost 10 bases, and 4 bases had no gene match. Germline V lookup: CDR1 LGHDT, CDR2 YNNKEL (reference sequence). The CDR3 spans 14 residues. CDR3 sequence: CATGTGTTNEKLFF. The CDR3 nucleotides read TGTGCCACCGGGACAGGTACAACTAATGAAAAACTGTTTTTT.

The chain is built from TRBV11-2 and TRBJ2-1, with 10 bases matching TRBD1. Germline CDR1 reads SGHAT; CDR2 reads FQNNGV. This CDR3 has 16 amino acids. V lost 0 bases and J lost 8; bases outside the gene matches: 7. Here the CDR3 reads CASSLDRDRGGHEQFF. Here the CDR3 DNA reads TGTGCCAGCAGCTTAGACCGGGACAGGGGAGGGCATGAGCAGTTCTTC. The full variable domain, completed using reference TRBV11-2 and TRBJ2-1, is EAGVAQSPRYKIIEKRQSVAFWCNPISGHATLYWYQQILGQGPKLLIQFQNNGVVDDSQLPKDRFSAERLKGVDSTLKIQPAKLEDSAVYLCASSLDRDRGGHEQFFGPGTRLTVL.

The gene calls are TRBV18 and TRBJ1-4, with D unclear. The CDR3 has 13 amino acids. V shed 1 base and J shed 8 bases, with 8 bases lying between them. Germline V gene data show CDR1 as KGHSH and CDR2 as LQKENI. In DNA form, the CDR3 reads TGTGCCAGCTCACCACTGGCGGGAGAAAAACTGTTTTTT. Translation gives CASSPLAGEKLFF.

J is TRBJ1-4 and V is TRBV6-1; D may be TRBD1 (5 bases). Germline V CDR1 and CDR2: MNHNS, SASEGT. The CDR3 totals 15 residues. Trimming shortened V by 6 bases and J by 2 bases, and 13 bases separated the two germline ends. The CDR3 region is CASRLLGGTNEKLFF. CDR3 coding DNA: TGTGCCAGCAGACTACTTGGGGGGACTAATGAAAAACTGTTTTTT.

This clone is judged medium-sized (0.01 to 0.1%). V usage is TRBV18 and J usage is TRBJ2-5; tentatively, D is TRBD1 (5 bases). Trimming removed 1 base at V and 6 bases at J, with 6 bases between. This CDR3 region has 12 residues. Germline assignment: CDR1 KGHSH and CDR2 LQKENI. This chain's CDR3 is CASSPQGKTQYF. CDR3 in DNA: TGTGCCAGCTCACCACAGGGGAAGACCCAGTACTTC.

The V gene is TRBV4-2, the J gene TRBJ1-2; 9 bases agree with TRBD1. V was pared by 7 bases and J by 6 bases, with 9 bases of the junction left unmatched. This CDR3 contains 14 residues. Per the germline V gene, CDR1 is LGHNA and CDR2 is YNFKEQ. The CDR3 is CASIKTGGGDGYTF. In nucleotides, the CDR3 is TGTGCCAGCATAAAGACAGGGGGTGGTGATGGCTACACCTTC.

This rearrangement joins TRBV2 to TRBJ2-7; 9 bases match TRBD1. With V trimmed by 6 bases and J by 2 bases, 5 bases remained unmatched. Germline V gives CDR1 SNHLY, CDR2 FYNNEI. This CDR3 has 14 amino acids. The CDR3 DNA is TGTGCCAGCAGCGTGGGACAGGGTCCCTACGAGCAGTACTTC. Translation gives CASSVGQGPYEQYF.

J is TRBJ1-4 and V is TRBV7-6; 9 positions agree with TRBD1. Per the germline V gene, CDR1 is SGHVS and CDR2 is FNYEAQ. This CDR3 spans 17 amino acids. With 0 bases clipped from V and 4 bases from J, the junction kept 6 bases outside the gene matches. In nucleotides, the CDR3 is TGTGCCAGCAGCTTAGCGTACGGGACAGGGCGTAATGAAAAACTGTTTTTT. This translates into CASSLAYGTGRNEKLFF.

The chain combines TRBV5-1 with TRBJ1-4; tentatively, D is TRBD1 (5 bases). Between the trimmed V and J ends, which lost 4 bases and 8 bases, there was a span of 18 bases. The CDR3 runs to 15 residues. The germline gives CDR1 SGHRS, CDR2 YFSETQ. CDR3 nucleotide sequence: TGCGCCAGCAGCCGTGACCCAGGGATGGGAGAAAAACTGTTTTTT. Translating gives CASSRDPGMGEKLFF.

This rearrangement joins TRBV19 to TRBJ2-7, with 8 bases fitting TRBD1. Germline V gene data show CDR1 as LNHDA and CDR2 as SQIVND (reference sequence). This CDR3 is built from 13 residues. V was pared by 10 bases and J by 4 bases, with 9 bases of the junction left unmatched. The DNA of the CDR3 is TGTGCCACCGGACAGGGAAGAGAGTACGAGCAGTACTTC. This gives the protein CATGQGREYEQYF.

The chain combines TRBV27 with TRBJ1-3, with D perhaps matching TRBD1 (5 bases). This CDR3 has 16 residues. The ends were cut back, 6 bases at V and 1 base at J, with 16 bases in the middle. CDR1 MNHEY and CDR2 SMNVEV come from the germline V gene (reference sequence). The CDR3 sequence: CASRPGGDLSGNTIYF. In DNA form, the CDR3 reads TGTGCCAGCAGGCCGGGGGGGGACCTATCTGGAAACACCATATATTTT.

The V call is TRBV9, the J call TRBJ1-2, with a tentative D call TRBD1 (6 bases). Trimming cost V 4 bases and J 7 bases, with 17 bases left between them. There are 14 residues in the CDR3. Germline assignment: CDR1 SGDLS and CDR2 YYNGEE. CDR3 in DNA: TGTGCCAGCAGCCCCGAGGGGGGGGCGCGTGGCTACACCTTC. The encoded protein is CASSPEGGARGYTF.

V usage is TRBV7-9 and J usage is TRBJ2-7, with D possibly matching TRBD1 (6 bases). CDR1 and CDR2 (germline): SEHNR, FQNEAQ (reference sequence). This CDR3 contains 15 residues. The V end was cut by 2 bases, the J end by 3 bases, with 14 bases between. This CDR3 reads CASSLFQGQDYEQYF. CDR3 coding DNA: TGTGCCAGCAGCTTATTCCAGGGGCAGGACTACGAGCAGTACTTC.

This clone was counted many times. This chain joins TRBV2 and TRBJ2-7; D possibly corresponds to TRBD1 (6 bases). The CDR3 spans 13 residues. Trimming shortened V by 6 bases and J by 5 bases, and 14 bases separated the two germline ends. The germline V gene has CDR1 SNHLY and CDR2 FYNNEI. CDR3 in DNA: TGTGCCAGCAGGAAGACAGGTTGGGACGAGCAGTACTTC. It codes for CASRKTGWDEQYF.

The chain uses TRBV2 and TRBJ1-2, with 7 bases fitting TRBD1. This CDR3 contains 13 residues. Germline trimming cut 3 bases from V and 7 bases from J; bases unmatched to any gene: 5. Per the germline V gene, CDR1 is SNHLY and CDR2 is FYNNEI. CDR3 DNA: TGTGCCAGCAGTGAGGGGACAGTGGGTGGCTACACCTTC. As protein: CASSEGTVGGYTF.

This chain connects TRBV12-3 or TRBV12-4 to TRBJ1-2; D call uncertain. The CDR3 runs 13 residues. Trimming shortened V by 3 bases and J by 4 bases, and 9 bases separated the two germline ends. The CDR3 region is CASSFPGSYGYTF. Here the CDR3 DNA reads TGTGCCAGCAGTTTCCCGGGTTCCTATGGCTACACCTTC.

This clone showed up just once. V and J are TRBV6-5 and TRBJ1-2; 7 positions match TRBD1. CDR1 and CDR2 from the germline V gene are MNHEY and SVGAGI. The V gene end was trimmed by 6 bases and the J gene end by 8 bases; junction bases not matched to a gene: 9. The CDR3 totals 13 residues. As DNA, the CDR3 is TGTGCCAGCAGGACAGGGAACGATCCGGGCTACACCTTC. It encodes CASRTGNDPGYTF.

The V and J genes are TRBV6-5 and TRBJ1-2, with 10 bases aligning to TRBD1. Germline lookup yields CDR1 MNHEY and CDR2 SVGAGI. J lost 8 bases, V lost 5 bases, and 8 bases had no gene match. The CDR3 spans 14 residues. The DNA for the CDR3 is TGTGCCAGCAGTAGGGACAGGGGCGTCGGAGGCTACACCTTC. This encodes CASSRDRGVGGYTF.

This chain connects TRBV5-3 to TRBJ1-2; 7 bases match TRBD1. TRBV5-3 is an ORF, and what it does is uncertain. V was clipped by 5 bases and J by 8 bases; unmatched bases: 12. The CDR3 is 14 residues long. In DNA, the CDR3 is TGTGCCAGAAGACTCGACAGGGAATCAGAAGGCTACACCTTC. This encodes CARRLDRESEGYTF.

This rearrangement joins TRBV6-5 to TRBJ2-7; possible D gene TRBD2, 6 bases. Trimming removed 6 bases from V and 7 bases from J, with 16 bases in between. The CDR3 spans 13 residues. The germline gives CDR1 MNHEY, CDR2 SVGAGI. The DNA for the CDR3 is TGTGCCAGCAGGCCTCGGGAGTATCGGGAGCAGTACTTC. Its translation: CASRPREYREQYF.

V and J are TRBV3-1 (or the pseudogene TRBV3-2) and TRBJ1-2; 9 nucleotides line up with TRBD1. The V segment lost 3 bases and the J segment 7 bases; nucleotides outside the gene matches: 9. The V gene's germline CDR1 is LGHDT and CDR2 YNNKEL (reference sequence). The CDR3 extends over 15 amino acids. Written as DNA, the CDR3 is TGTGCCAGCAGCCATAGGGACAGGGAGGGGTCTGGCTACACCTTC. Translating it yields CASSHRDREGSGYTF.

The chain uses TRBV5-1 and TRBJ1-2, with D maybe TRBD1 (6 bases). The CDR3 loop spans 13 amino acids. Germline loops: CDR1 SGHRS, CDR2 YFSETQ. Trimming pared 2 bases from V and 4 bases from J, leaving 9 bases between. The CDR3 sequence: CASSFDRTYGYTF. CDR3 DNA sequence: TGCGCCAGCAGCTTCGACAGGACCTATGGCTACACCTTC.

V gene TRBV4-1 combines with J gene TRBJ2-1; tentatively, D is TRBD2 (6 bases). The CDR3 extends over 16 amino acids. The germline CDR1 and CDR2 sequences are MGHRA and YSYEKL. With 5 bases removed from V and 4 bases from J, the gap between germline ends came to 18 bases. CDR3 nucleotide sequence: TGCGCCAGCAGCGACCCGGGACTTTTAAAATACAATGAGCAGTTCTTC. Protein: CASSDPGLLKYNEQFF.

The rearrangement joins TRBV28 to TRBJ1-3, with a weak D call TRBD1 (5 bases). Trimming stripped 6 bases from V and 0 bases from J, with 12 bases between. Germline V gene lookup returns CDR1 MDHEN and CDR2 SYDVKM. The CDR3 totals 15 residues. CDR3 bases: TGTGCCAGCAGGCGGACATTAGTCTCTGGAAACACCATATATTTT. Residues: CASRRTLVSGNTIYF.

The chain couples TRBV5-6 to TRBJ2-4; 8 nucleotides align to TRBD2. The length of the CDR3 is 17 residues. V shed 1 base, J shed 1 base, and the junction held 7 bases outside the gene matches. Germline CDR1 reads SGHDT; CDR2 reads YYEEEE. The CDR3 bases are TGTGCCAGCAGCTTGAGGCAGACTAGCGCGGCCAAAAACATTCAGTACTTC. It is translated as CASSLRQTSAAKNIQYF. The full variable domain, in which reference TRBV5-6 and TRBJ2-4 provide the parts outside the CDR3, is DAGVTQSPTHLIKTRGQQVTLRCSPKSGHDTVSWYQQALGQGPQFIFQYYEEEERQRGNFPDRFSGHQFPNYSSELNVNALLLGDSALYLCASSLRQTSAAKNIQYFGAGTRLSVL.

The chain has TRBV4-2 and TRBJ1-2, with TRBD1 as a possible D gene (5 bases). This CDR3 has 15 amino acids. The V end lost 0 bases, the J end lost 7 bases, and 15 bases lay between the germline ends. Germline assignment: CDR1 LGHNA and CDR2 YNFKEQ. The CDR3 bases are TGTGCCAGCAGCCAAGATGGAGGGGAGGTGCGTGGCTACACCTTC. It encodes CASSQDGGEVRGYTF.

The chain joins TRBV12-3 or TRBV12-4 to TRBJ2-7; tentative D call: TRBD2 (5 bases). V was pared by 0 bases and J by 3 bases, with 6 bases between. There are 13 residues in the CDR3. The CDR3 DNA reads TGTGCCAGCAGTTTAGCGCGGGTCTACGAGCAGTACTTC. It specifies CASSLARVYEQYF.

This rearrangement joins TRBV4-1 to TRBJ1-5; D not resolved. The CDR3 spans 14 residues. V shed 4 bases and J shed 0 bases, with 7 bases lying between them. Germline CDR1 MGHRA, CDR2 YSYEKL. The CDR3 DNA is TGCGCCAGCAGCCCAGATTATAGCAATCAGCCCCAGCATTTT. This sequence encodes CASSPDYSNQPQHF.